The clone carrying this T cell receptor (beta chain) was seen a handful of times. The target antigen is unknown. A second PCR of 7 to 11 cycles used a sample-barcoded 5' primer and a J-beta primer mix. TCRdb re-derived calls from the 5' RACE reads in MiXCR, one entry per CDR3 protein. The table records a few hundred thousand distinct CDR3 sequences, 27% of them present only once. These data come from a study of blood T cells in healthy people across ages. Study-level findings and limits: The study lacked donor CMV status, which possibly confounded expanded clonotype changes.

The CDR3 runs to 18 residues. In germline, CDR1 is LGHDT, CDR2 YNNKEL (reference sequence). Trimming left V 1 base short and J 1 base short, with 19 bases between. Specimen: blood. The TCR comes from a woman aged 70-85 years in good health. The genes are TRBV3-1 and TRBJ2-5; possibly TRBD2 for D (7 bases). The CDR3 region is CASSQGGRASGLQETQYF. DNA of the CDR3: TGTGCCAGCAGCCAAGGGGGGCGGGCTAGCGGCCTCCAAGAGACCCAGTACTTC.